This T cell receptor beta chain was obtained from a study of T cells after yellow fever vaccination. Trimming removed 1 base from V and 6 bases from J, with 14 bases in between. The CDR3 has 14 amino acids. Germline lookup yields CDR1 DFQATT and CDR2 SNEGSKA (reference sequence). TCRdb called the 5' RACE reads again in MiXCR, with one record for every CDR3 protein. The table shows some 350,000 distinct CDR3 sequences, with around 10% occurring only once. Here the sequenced sample was PBMCs, taken on the day of the first yellow fever vaccination. The chain has TRBV20-1 and TRBJ2-3; tentative D call: TRBD2 (5 bases). This TCR derives from a man aged 18 to 30 who received the YFV17D yellow fever vaccine. This chain's CDR3 is CSARVGLAVDTQYF. Written as DNA, the CDR3 is TGCAGTGCTAGAGTTGGGCTAGCAGTTGATACGCAGTATTTT.